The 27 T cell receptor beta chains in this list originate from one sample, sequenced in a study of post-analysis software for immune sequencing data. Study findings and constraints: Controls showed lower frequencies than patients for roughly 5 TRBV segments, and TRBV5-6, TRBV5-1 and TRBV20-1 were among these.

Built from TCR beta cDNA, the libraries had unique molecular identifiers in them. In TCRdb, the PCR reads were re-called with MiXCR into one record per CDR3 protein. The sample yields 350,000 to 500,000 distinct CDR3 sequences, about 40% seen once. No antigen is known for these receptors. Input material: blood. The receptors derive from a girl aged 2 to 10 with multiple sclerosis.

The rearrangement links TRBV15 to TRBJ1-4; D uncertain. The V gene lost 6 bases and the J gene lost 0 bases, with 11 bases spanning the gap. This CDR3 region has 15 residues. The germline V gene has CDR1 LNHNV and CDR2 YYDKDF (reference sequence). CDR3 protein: CATSFSEATNEKLFF. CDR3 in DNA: TGTGCCACCAGTTTCTCAGAAGCAACTAATGAAAAACTGTTTTTT.

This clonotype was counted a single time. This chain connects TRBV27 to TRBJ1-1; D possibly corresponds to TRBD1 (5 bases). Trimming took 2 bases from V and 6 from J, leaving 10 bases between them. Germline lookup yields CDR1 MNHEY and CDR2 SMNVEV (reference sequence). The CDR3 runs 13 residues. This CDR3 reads CASSLRGRSEAFF. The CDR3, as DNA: TGTGCCAGCAGTTTAAGGGGACGGTCTGAAGCTTTCTTT.

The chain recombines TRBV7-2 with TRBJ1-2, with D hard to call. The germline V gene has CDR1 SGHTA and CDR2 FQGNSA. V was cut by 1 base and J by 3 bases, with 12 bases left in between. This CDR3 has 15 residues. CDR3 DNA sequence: TGTGCCAGCAGCTTAGAATGGTGGGCGGACTATGGCTACACCTTC. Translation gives CASSLEWWADYGYTF.

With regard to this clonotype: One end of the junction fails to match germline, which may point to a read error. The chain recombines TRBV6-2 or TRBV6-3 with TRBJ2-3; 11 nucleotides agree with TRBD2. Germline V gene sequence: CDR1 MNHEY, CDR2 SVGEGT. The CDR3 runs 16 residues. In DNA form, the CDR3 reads TGTGCCAGCAGCCGACTAGCGGGAAGACCCACAAATACGCAGTATTTT. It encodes CASSRLAGRPTNTQYF.

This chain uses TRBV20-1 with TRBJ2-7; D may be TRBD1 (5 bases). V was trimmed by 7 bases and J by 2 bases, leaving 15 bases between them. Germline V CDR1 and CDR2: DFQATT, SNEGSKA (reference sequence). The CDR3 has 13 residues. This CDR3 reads CSGNYRPTYEQYF. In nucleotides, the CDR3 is TGCAGTGGAAACTACAGGCCTACCTACGAGCAGTACTTC.

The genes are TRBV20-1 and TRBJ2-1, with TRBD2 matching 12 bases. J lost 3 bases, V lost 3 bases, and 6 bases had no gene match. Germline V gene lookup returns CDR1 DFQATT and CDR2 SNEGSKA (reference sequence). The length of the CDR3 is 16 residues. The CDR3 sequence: CSASRASGGVYNEQFF. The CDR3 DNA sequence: TGCAGTGCTAGTCGGGCTAGCGGGGGGGTCTACAATGAGCAGTTCTTC.

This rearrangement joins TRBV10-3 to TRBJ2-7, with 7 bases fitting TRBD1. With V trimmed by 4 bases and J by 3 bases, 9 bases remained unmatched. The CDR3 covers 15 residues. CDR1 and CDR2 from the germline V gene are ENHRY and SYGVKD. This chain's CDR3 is CAISASGTAIYEQYF. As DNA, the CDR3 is TGTGCCATCAGTGCATCCGGGACAGCCATCTACGAGCAGTACTTC.

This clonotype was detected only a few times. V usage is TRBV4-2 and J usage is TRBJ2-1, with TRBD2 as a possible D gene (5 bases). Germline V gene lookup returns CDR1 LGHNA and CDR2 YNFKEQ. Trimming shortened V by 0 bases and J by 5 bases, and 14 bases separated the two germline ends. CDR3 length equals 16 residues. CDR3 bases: TGTGCCAGCAGCCAAGATCTAGACTATTCCAACAATGAGCAGTTCTTC. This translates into CASSQDLDYSNNEQFF.

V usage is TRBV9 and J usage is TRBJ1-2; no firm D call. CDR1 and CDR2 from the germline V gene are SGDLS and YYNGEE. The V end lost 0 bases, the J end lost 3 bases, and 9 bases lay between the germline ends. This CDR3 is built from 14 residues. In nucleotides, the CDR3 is TGTGCCAGCAGCGTAGGTGCAGCAGACTATGGCTACACCTTC. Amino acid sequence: CASSVGAADYGYTF.

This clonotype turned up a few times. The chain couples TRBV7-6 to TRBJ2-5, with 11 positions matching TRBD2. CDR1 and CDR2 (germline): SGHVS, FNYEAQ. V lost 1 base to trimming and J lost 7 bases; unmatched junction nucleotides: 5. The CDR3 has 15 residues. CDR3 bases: TGTGCCAGCAGCTTAGTAGCGGGGGGGCCGGGGACCCAGTACTTC. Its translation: CASSLVAGGPGTQYF.

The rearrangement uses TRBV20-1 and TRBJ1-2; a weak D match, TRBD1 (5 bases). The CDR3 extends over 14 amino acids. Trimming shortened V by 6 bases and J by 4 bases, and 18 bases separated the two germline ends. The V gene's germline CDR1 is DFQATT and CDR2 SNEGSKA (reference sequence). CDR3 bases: TGCAGTGCCGGACCTCAGGGCTATGGCTATGGCTACACCTTC. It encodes CSAGPQGYGYGYTF.

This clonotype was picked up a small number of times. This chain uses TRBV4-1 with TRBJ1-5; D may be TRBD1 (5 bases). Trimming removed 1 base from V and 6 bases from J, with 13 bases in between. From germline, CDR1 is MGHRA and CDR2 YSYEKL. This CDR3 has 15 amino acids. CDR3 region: CASSQVKQGRQPQHF. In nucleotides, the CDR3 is TGCGCCAGCAGCCAAGTGAAGCAGGGACGTCAGCCCCAGCATTTT.

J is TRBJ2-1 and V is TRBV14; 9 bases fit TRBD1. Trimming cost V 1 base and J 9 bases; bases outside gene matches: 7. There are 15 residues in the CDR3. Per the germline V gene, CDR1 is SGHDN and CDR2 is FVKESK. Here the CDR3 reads CASSQVQGAWGEQFF. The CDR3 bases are TGTGCCAGCAGCCAAGTACAGGGGGCGTGGGGTGAGCAGTTCTTC.

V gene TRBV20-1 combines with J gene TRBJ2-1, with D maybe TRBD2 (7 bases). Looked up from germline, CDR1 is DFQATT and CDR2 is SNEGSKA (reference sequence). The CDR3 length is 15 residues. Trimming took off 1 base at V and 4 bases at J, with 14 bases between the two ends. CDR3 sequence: CSARGGGESYNEQFF. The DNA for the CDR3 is TGCAGTGCTAGAGGAGGGGGGGAGTCATACAATGAGCAGTTCTTC.

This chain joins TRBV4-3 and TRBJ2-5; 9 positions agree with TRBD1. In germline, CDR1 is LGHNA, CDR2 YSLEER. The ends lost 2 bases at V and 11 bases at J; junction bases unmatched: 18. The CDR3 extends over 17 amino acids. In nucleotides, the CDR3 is TGCGCCAGCAGCCAATGGACCCGGGACAGGGCCTTAAAGGAGCAGTACTTC. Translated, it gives CASSQWTRDRALKEQYF.

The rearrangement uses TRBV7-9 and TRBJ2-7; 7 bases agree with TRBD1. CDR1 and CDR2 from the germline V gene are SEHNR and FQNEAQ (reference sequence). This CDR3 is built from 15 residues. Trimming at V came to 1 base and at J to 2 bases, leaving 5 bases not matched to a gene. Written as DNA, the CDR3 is TGTGCCAGCAGCTTAGAATGGGACAGAGCCTACGAGCAGTACTTC. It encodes CASSLEWDRAYEQYF.

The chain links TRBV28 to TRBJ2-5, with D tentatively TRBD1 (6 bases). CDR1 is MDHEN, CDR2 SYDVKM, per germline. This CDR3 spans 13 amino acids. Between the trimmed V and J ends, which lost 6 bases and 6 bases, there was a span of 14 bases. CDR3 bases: TGTGCCAGCAGCTCGGGACACCTCAAGACCCAGTACTTC. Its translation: CASSSGHLKTQYF.

Here the CDR3 DNA reads TGTGCCAGCAGTTCCCTCAGGGGGCTGGCAGATACGCAGTATTTT. It is translated as CASSSLRGLADTQYF. The chain uses TRBV6-5 and TRBJ2-3; 8 nucleotides align to TRBD1. V gave up 4 bases and J gave up 4 bases; unmatched junction bases: 7. Germline V gene sequence: CDR1 MNHEY, CDR2 SVGAGI. The CDR3 consists of 15 residues.

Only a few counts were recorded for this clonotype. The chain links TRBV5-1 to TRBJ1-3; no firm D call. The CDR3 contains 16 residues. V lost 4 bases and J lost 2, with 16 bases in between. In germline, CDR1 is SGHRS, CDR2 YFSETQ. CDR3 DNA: TGCGCCAGCAGCACCAATATCAGGAACGCTGGAAACACCATATATTTT. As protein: CASSTNIRNAGNTIYF.

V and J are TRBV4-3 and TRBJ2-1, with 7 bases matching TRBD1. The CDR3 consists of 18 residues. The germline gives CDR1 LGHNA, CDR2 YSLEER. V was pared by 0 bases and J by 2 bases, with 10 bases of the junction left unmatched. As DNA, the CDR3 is TGCGCCAGCAGCCAAGAGAGTGGACGGGACAGTACCTACAATGAGCAGTTCTTC. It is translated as CASSQESGRDSTYNEQFF.

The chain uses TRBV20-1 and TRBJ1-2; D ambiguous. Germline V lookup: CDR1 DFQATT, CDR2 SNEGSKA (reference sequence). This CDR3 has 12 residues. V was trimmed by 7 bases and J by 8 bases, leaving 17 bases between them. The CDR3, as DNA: TGCAGTGTTCTCCAGGATGTCTACGGCTACACCTTC. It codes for CSVLQDVYGYTF.

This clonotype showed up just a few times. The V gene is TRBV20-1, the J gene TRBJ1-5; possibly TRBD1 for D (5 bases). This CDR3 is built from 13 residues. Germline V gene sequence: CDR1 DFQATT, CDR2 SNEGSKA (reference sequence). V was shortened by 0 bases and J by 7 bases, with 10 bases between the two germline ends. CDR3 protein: CSARDTGVQPQHF. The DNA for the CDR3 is TGCAGTGCTAGAGATACGGGGGTCCAGCCCCAGCATTTT.

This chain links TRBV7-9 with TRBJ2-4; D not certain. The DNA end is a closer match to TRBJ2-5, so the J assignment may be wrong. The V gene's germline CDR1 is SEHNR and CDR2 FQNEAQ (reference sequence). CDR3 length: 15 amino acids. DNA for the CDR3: TGTGCCAGCAGCTTATTCCAGGTTCTTCGAGAGACCCAGTACTTC. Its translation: CASSLFQVLRETQYF.

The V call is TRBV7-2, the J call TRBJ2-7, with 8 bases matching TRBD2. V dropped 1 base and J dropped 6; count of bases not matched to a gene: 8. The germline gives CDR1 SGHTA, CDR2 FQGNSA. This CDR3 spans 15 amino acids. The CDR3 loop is CASSLDGAGAPEQYF. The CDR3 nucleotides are TGTGCCAGCAGCTTAGATGGAGCGGGAGCCCCCGAGCAGTACTTC.

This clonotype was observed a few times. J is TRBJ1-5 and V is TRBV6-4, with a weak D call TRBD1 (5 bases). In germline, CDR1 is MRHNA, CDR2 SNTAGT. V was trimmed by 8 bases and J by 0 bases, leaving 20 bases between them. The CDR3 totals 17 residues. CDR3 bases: TGTGCCAGCCCTTCTAATTTTGGGACGGATAGCAATCAGCCCCAGCATTTT. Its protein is CASPSNFGTDSNQPQHF.

DNA of the CDR3: TGTGCCAGCAGCTTAGCGGACAGGGGGCCCTGGGGTGAGCAGTTCTTC. It is translated as CASSLADRGPWGEQFF. The chain carries TRBV7-6 and TRBJ2-1; 11 nucleotides agree with TRBD1. With 0 bases clipped from V and 9 bases from J, the junction kept 7 bases outside the gene matches. Germline values: CDR1 SGHVS, CDR2 FNYEAQ. The CDR3 spans 16 residues.

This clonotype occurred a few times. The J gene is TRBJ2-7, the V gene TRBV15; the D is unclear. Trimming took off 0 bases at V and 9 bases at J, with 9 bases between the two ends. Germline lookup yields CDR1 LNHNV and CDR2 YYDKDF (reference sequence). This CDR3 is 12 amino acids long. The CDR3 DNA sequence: TGTGCCACCAGCAGAGATTCGGGTAGGCAGTACTTC. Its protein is CATSRDSGRQYF.